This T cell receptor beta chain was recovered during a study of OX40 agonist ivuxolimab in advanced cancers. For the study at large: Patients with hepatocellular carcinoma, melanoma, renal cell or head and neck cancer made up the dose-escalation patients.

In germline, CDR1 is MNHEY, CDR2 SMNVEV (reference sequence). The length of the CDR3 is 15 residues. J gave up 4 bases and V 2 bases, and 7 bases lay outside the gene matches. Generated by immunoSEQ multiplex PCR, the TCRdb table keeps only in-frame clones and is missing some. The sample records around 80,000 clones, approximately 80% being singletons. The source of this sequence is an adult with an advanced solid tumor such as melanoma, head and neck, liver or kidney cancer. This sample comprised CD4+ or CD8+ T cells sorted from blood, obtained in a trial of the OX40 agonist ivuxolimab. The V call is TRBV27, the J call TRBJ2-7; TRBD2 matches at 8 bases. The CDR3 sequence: CASSLRASGFYEQYF. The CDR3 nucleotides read TGTGCCAGCAGTTTAAGGGCTAGCGGGTTTTACGAGCAGTACTTC.